This T cell receptor beta chain was identified in a study of cytomegalovirus exposure and HLA in healthy donors. Germline V gene lookup returns CDR1 SGHDT and CDR2 YYEEEE. The V end was cut by 0 bases, the J end by 3 bases, with 9 bases between. This CDR3 region has 14 residues. PCR was performed using 60 Vbeta and 13 Jbeta primers. The protocol was immunoSEQ multiplex PCR, while the TCRdb copy is restricted to in-frame clones and leaves out a portion. The sample yields about 130,000 clones, about 82% seen once. Material: PBMCs. The receptor comes from a man younger than 40 in good health and CMV-seronegative. J is TRBJ1-2 and V is TRBV5-6; maybe TRBD1 (5 bases). The CDR3 region is CASSLGATDYGYTF. Here the CDR3 DNA reads TGTGCCAGCAGCTTGGGGGCGACAGACTATGGCTACACCTTC. The complete variable domain, with remaining parts taken from reference TRBV5-6 and TRBJ1-2, reads DAGVTQSPTHLIKTRGQQVTLRCSPKSGHDTVSWYQQALGQGPQFIFQYYEEEERQRGNFPDRFSGHQFPNYSSELNVNALLLGDSALYLCASSLGATDYGYTFGSGTRLTVV.